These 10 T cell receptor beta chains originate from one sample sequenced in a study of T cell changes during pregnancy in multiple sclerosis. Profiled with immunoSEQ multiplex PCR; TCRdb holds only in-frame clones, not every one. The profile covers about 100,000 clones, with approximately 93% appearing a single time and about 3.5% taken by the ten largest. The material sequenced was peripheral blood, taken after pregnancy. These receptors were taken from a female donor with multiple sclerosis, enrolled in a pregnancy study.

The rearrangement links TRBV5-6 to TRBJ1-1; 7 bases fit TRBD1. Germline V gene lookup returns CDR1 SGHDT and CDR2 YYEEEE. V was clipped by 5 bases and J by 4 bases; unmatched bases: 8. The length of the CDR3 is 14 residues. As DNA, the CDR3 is TGTGCCAGCAGTTCTGACAGGGCGGCCACTGAAGCTTTCTTT. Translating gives CASSSDRAATEAFF.

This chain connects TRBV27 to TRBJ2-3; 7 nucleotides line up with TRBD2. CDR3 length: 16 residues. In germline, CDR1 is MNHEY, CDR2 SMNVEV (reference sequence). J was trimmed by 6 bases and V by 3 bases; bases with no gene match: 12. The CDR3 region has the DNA TGTGCCAGCAGTTTGACCGGGGAGGGTCTGATGGATACGCAGTATTTT. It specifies CASSLTGEGLMDTQYF.

As DNA, the CDR3 is TGCGCCAGCGAACCGGGAGACCAAGAGACCCAGTACTTC. It specifies CASEPGDQETQYF. The V gene is TRBV5-1, the J gene TRBJ2-5; tentatively, D is TRBD2 (6 bases). The V and J ends lost 7 bases and 0 bases respectively, with 10 bases between them. CDR1 is SGHRS, CDR2 YFSETQ, per germline. The CDR3 extends over 13 amino acids.

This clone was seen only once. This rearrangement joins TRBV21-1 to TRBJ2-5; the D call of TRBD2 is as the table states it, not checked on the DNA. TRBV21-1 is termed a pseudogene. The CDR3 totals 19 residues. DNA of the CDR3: TGTGCCAGCAGCAAAGGGGACGGGGGGCGGACTAGGTACCAAGAGACCCAGTACTTC. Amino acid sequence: CASSKGDGGRTRYQETQYF.

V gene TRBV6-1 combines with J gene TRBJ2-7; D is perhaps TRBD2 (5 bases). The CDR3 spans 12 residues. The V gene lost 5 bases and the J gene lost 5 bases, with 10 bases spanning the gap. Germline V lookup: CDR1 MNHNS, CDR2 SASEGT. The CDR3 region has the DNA TGTGCCAGCAGTCGGGGTATTAACGAGCAGTACTTC. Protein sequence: CASSRGINEQYF.

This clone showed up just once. The CDR3, as DNA: TGTGCCAGCAGCTTGGCTCAGGTTGTTAGGACCCAGTACTTC. Amino acids: CASSLAQVVRTQYF. The V gene is TRBV5-6, the J gene TRBJ2-5; D gene uncertain. The CDR3 covers 14 residues. CDR1 and CDR2 from the germline V gene are SGHDT and YYEEEE. Trimming shortened V by 0 bases and J by 7 bases, and 13 bases separated the two germline ends.

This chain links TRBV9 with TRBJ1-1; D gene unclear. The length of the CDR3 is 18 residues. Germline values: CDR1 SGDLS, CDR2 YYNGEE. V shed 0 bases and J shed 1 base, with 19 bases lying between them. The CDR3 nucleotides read TGTGCCAGCAGCGTAGAGCTAACTCAAGGGCGGGAGAACACTGAAGCTTTCTTT. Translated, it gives CASSVELTQGRENTEAFF. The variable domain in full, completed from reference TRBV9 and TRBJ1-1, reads DSGVTQTPKHLITATGQRVTLRCSPRSGDLSVYWYQQSLDQGLQFLIQYYNGEERAKGNILERFSAQQFPDLHSELNLSSLELGDSALYFCASSVELTQGRENTEAFFGQGTRLTVV.

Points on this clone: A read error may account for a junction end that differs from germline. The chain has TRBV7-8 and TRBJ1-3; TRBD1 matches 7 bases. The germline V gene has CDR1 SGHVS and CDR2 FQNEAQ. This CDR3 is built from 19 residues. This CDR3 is CASSLGRMATDRLGNTIYF. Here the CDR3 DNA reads TGTGCCAGCAGTTTAGGACGGATGGCGACGGACAGGCTGGGCAACACCATATATTTT.

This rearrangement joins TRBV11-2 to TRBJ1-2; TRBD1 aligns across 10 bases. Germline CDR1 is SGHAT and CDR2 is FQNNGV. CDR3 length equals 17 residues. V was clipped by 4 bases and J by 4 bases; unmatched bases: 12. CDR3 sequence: CASSSLRDRGSIYGYTF. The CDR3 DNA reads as TGTGCCAGCAGCTCCCTCCGGGACAGGGGCTCCATCTATGGCTACACCTTC.

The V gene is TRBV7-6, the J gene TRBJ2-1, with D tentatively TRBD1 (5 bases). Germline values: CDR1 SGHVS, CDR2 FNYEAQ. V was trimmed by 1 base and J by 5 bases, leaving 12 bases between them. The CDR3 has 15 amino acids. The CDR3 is CASSLDWGQNNEQFF. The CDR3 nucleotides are TGTGCCAGCAGCTTAGATTGGGGCCAGAACAATGAGCAGTTCTTC.